This T cell receptor beta chain derives from a study of cytomegalovirus exposure and HLA in healthy donors. Study outcomes and limitations: Solely CMV serostatus was available to characterize immune exposure. Within a later analysis, the majority of CMV-associated TCR beta chains appeared HLA-restricted. Sequencing had likely introduced a cluster of highly shared sequence variants as an artifact. V- and J-gene trimming in TCR beta was tied to a missense DCLRE1C variant by an analysis performed later.

Details on this clone: The antigen is unknown.

Per germline, CDR1 MNHGY and CDR2 SVAAGI. Trimming shortened V by 6 bases and J by 2 bases, and 9 bases separated the two germline ends. The CDR3 length is 13 residues. Primers: 60 Vbeta forward and 13 Jbeta reverse. Generated by immunoSEQ multiplex PCR, the TCRdb table keeps only in-frame clones and is missing some. This table has 150,000 or so clones, approximately 72% appearing once. The chain is built from TRBV6-9 and TRBJ2-3; no definite D call. The TCR sequence derives from a female donor in good health and CMV-seronegative. Sequencing was performed on PBMCs. CDR3 protein: CASRGTSTDTQYF. DNA for the CDR3: TGTGCCAGCAGGGGCACATCCACAGATACGCAGTATTTT.